Below, 18 T cell receptor beta chains from the same sample are listed, as sequenced in a study of CD8 T cell repertoires and HIV-1 epitope variants. The data were produced by immunoSEQ multiplex PCR, yet TCRdb's version contains in-frame clones alone and is incomplete. Of almost 4,500 clones listed, more than 60% are singletons. These receptors' targets are unknown. Sequences were obtained from cultured CD8+ T cells derived from PBMCs. The receptors come from a male donor with HIV.

This clone was detected a few times. The genes are TRBV6-5 and TRBJ1-2; 9 bases match TRBD1. The J segment lost 8 bases and the V segment lost 7 bases, leaving 11 bases of the junction unmatched. CDR1 MNHEY and CDR2 SVGAGI come from the germline V gene. CDR3 length: 14 amino acids. The CDR3 region has the DNA TGTGCCAGCATTACACAGGGGGCTTCCGGGGGCTACACCTTC. The encoded protein is CASITQGASGGYTF.

There are a few counts of this clone. V gene TRBV2 combines with J gene TRBJ2-7; 7 bases fit TRBD2. CDR1 is SNHLY and CDR2 is FYNNEI in the germline V gene. The CDR3 runs to 14 residues. V lost 5 bases and J lost 5; bases outside the gene matches: 9. The CDR3 nucleotides read TGTGCCAGCAGTTTCGGTCTCGCGGGGGACGAGCAGTACTTC. It translates to CASSFGLAGDEQYF. The variable domain in full, completed from reference TRBV2 and TRBJ2-7, reads EPEVTQTPSHQVTQMGQEVILRCVPISNHLYFYWYRQILGQKVEFLVSFYNNEISEKSEIFDDQFSVERPDGSNFTLKIRSTKLEDSAMYFCASSFGLAGDEQYFGPGTRLTVT.

This clone was recorded once. The chain uses TRBV28 and TRBJ2-1; no clear D gene. CDR1 is MDHEN and CDR2 is SYDVKM in the germline V gene. V shed 3 bases and J shed 5 bases, with 8 bases lying between them. The CDR3 runs 13 residues. The CDR3 nucleotides are TGTGCCAGCAGTTTTCTCGGCAACAATGAGCAGTTCTTC. It yields the protein CASSFLGNNEQFF.

This chain joins TRBV9 and TRBJ2-1, with 7 bases fitting TRBD1. The CDR3 is 14 amino acids. Per germline, CDR1 SGDLS and CDR2 YYNGEE. V trimming: 3 bases; J trimming: 8 bases; junction bases outside the gene matches: 8. CDR3 sequence (DNA): TGTGCCAGCAGCGGGCGACAGGGTATTCATGAGCAGTTCTTC. Protein product: CASSGRQGIHEQFF. Filled out from reference TRBV9 and TRBJ2-1, the complete variable domain reads DSGVTQTPKHLITATGQRVTLRCSPRSGDLSVYWYQQSLDQGLQFLIQYYNGEERAKGNILERFSAQQFPDLHSELNLSSLELGDSALYFCASSGRQGIHEQFFGPGTRLTVL.

The V and J genes are TRBV6-1 and TRBJ2-7; the D is unclear. The CDR3 sequence is 15 residues long. Trimming pared 1 base from V and 2 bases from J, leaving 12 bases between. Germline V gives CDR1 MNHNS, CDR2 SASEGT. The CDR3, as DNA: TGTGCCAGCAGTGAAGAGGGCTACTCACCCTACGAGCAGTACTTC. It encodes CASSEEGYSPYEQYF.

This sequence joins TRBV19 and TRBJ1-1; 7 bases align to TRBD1. V lost 10 bases and J lost 3; bases outside the gene matches: 5. CDR1 is LNHDA, CDR2 SQIVND, per germline (reference sequence). The CDR3 spans 12 residues. CDR3 sequence reads: CAIRQGHTEAFF. As DNA, the CDR3 is TGTGCCATTAGACAGGGCCACACTGAAGCTTTCTTT.

The rearrangement joins TRBV2 to TRBJ1-2; 7 nucleotides agree with TRBD1. Unmatched junction bases numbered 14, after V lost 9 bases and J lost 4 bases. This CDR3 has 15 amino acids. CDR1 is SNHLY, CDR2 FYNNEI, per germline. The CDR3 bases are TGTGCCAGAGAAGTTTCAGGGGGGTCGTTCTATGGCTACACCTTC. Protein product: CAREVSGGSFYGYTF.

The genes are TRBV28 and TRBJ2-3; 7 bases are a match to TRBD1. V lost 3 bases, J lost 3 bases, and 6 bases stayed unmatched. CDR3 size: 15 residues. Germline V gene sequence: CDR1 MDHEN, CDR2 SYDVKM. CDR3 DNA: TGTGCCAGCAGTTTGAACAGGGGCAGGACAGATACGCAGTATTTT. Translated, it gives CASSLNRGRTDTQYF.

This chain connects TRBV28 to TRBJ2-7, with D possibly matching TRBD1 (5 bases). V was cut by 0 bases and J by 4 bases, with 10 bases left in between. This CDR3 comprises 14 residues. The germline V gene encodes CDR1 MDHEN and CDR2 SYDVKM. CDR3 nucleotides: TGTGCCAGCAGTTTATGGCAGGGCTCTTACGAGCAGTACTTC. Translation gives CASSLWQGSYEQYF.

This chain uses TRBV7-9 with TRBJ2-7; 9 bases agree with TRBD2. The V gene end was trimmed by 5 bases and the J gene end by 3 bases; junction bases not matched to a gene: 14. CDR3 size: 17 residues. CDR1 is SEHNR, CDR2 FQNEAQ, per germline (reference sequence). In DNA form, the CDR3 reads TGTGCCAGCAGCGCCACCCCTCTAGCGGGAACCCACTACGAGCAGTACTTC. Translating it yields CASSATPLAGTHYEQYF.

The chain combines TRBV6-6 with TRBJ2-7; 8 bases are shared with TRBD2. There are 15 residues in the CDR3. The V and J ends lost 6 bases and 3 bases, in that order; junction bases with no gene match: 10. The V gene's germline CDR1 is MNHNY and CDR2 SVGAGI (reference sequence). Written as DNA, the CDR3 is TGTGCCAGCAGGCAACTAGCGGCCATCCACTACGAGCAGTACTTC. This gives the protein CASRQLAAIHYEQYF.

The rearrangement uses TRBV6-1 and TRBJ1-3, with 8 positions matching TRBD1. The J segment lost 2 bases and the V segment lost 11 bases, leaving 5 bases of the junction unmatched. Germline V gene lookup returns CDR1 MNHNS and CDR2 SASEGT. CDR3 length: 13 amino acids. The DNA of the CDR3 is TGTGCCGCCTTGACAGGGGCTGGAAACACCATATATTTT. Protein sequence: CAALTGAGNTIYF.

This chain uses TRBV5-1 with TRBJ1-1; D might be TRBD1 (6 bases). The length of the CDR3 is 15 residues. Germline assignment: CDR1 SGHRS and CDR2 YFSETQ. V lost 0 bases, J lost 1 base, and 10 bases lay in between. CDR3 DNA sequence: TGCGCCAGCAGCTTGGGGGGGGCCGGGAACACTGAAGCTTTCTTT. Its protein product is CASSLGGAGNTEAFF. Looking up the rest from reference TRBV5-1 and TRBJ1-1 gives the full variable domain: KAGVTQTPRYLIKTRGQQVTLSCSPISGHRSVSWYQQTPGQGLQFLFEYFSETQRNKGNFPGRFSGRQFSNSRSEMNVSTLELGDSALYLCASSLGGAGNTEAFFGQGTRLTVV.

The chain couples TRBV6-1 to TRBJ2-2; 9 positions agree with TRBD2. The CDR3 covers 15 residues. Germline loops: CDR1 MNHNS, CDR2 SASEGT. V lost 2 bases, J lost 3 bases, and 1 base stayed unmatched. The CDR3 sequence: CASSERTSDTGELFF. The CDR3 DNA reads TGTGCCAGCAGTGAAAGGACTAGCGACACCGGGGAGCTGTTTTTT.

The chain links TRBV7-6 to TRBJ2-1; D is possibly TRBD2 (10 bases). Germline lookup yields CDR1 SGHVS and CDR2 FNYEAQ. The CDR3 is made up of 20 amino acids. Trimming pared 5 bases from V and 9 bases from J, leaving 35 bases between. CDR3 nucleotide sequence: TGTGCCAGCAGCCAACCAACCGGGACAGGGCTAGCGGGAGTGGCTGTTGAGCAGTTCTTC. Amino acids: CASSQPTGTGLAGVAVEQFF.

The chain is built from TRBV28 and TRBJ1-1; possibly TRBD1 for D (6 bases). Trimming took 6 bases from V and 5 from J, leaving 13 bases between them. Germline assignment: CDR1 MDHEN and CDR2 SYDVKM. The CDR3 is 13 amino acids. CDR3 in amino acids: CASSPRGQTEAFF. DNA of the CDR3: TGTGCCAGCAGCCCCCGGGGGCAGACTGAAGCTTTCTTT.

V usage is TRBV6-6 and J usage is TRBJ2-1; TRBD2 might be the D (6 bases). The V gene lost 8 bases and the J gene lost 9 bases, with 11 bases spanning the gap. The CDR3 consists of 11 residues. Germline CDR1 reads MNHNY; CDR2 reads SVGAGI (reference sequence). CDR3 in DNA: TGTGCCAGCTGGGACTTGACTGAGCAGTTCTTC. It codes for CASWDLTEQFF.

The chain joins TRBV9 to TRBJ1-1; the D is unclear. V lost 0 bases, J lost 2 bases, and 8 bases lay in between. Germline CDR1 and CDR2: SGDLS and YYNGEE. This CDR3 region has 14 residues. CDR3 coding DNA: TGTGCCAGCAGCGTAGATTGGGTTAACACTGAAGCTTTCTTT. This codes for CASSVDWVNTEAFF.